This T cell receptor (beta chain) was retrieved from a study of cytomegalovirus exposure and HLA in healthy donors. Study-wide context: As an earlier analysis found, some 180 million T cells yielded about 120 million unique TCR beta sequences. Clustering assigned 70% to 85% of the roughly 380 genotyped donors to the Caucasian-associated ancestry cluster.

It was with 60 Vbeta and 13 Jbeta primers that the PCR ran. Here immunoSEQ multiplex PCR was the method, and the copy in TCRdb shows in-frame clones only, minus some. The sample has over 95,000 clones; over 60% are singletons. V was clipped by 2 bases and J by 0 bases, with 13 bases between them. The CDR3 runs to 16 residues. Germline CDR1 and CDR2: WSHSY and SAAADI. This clonotype was sampled from a female donor in good health and CMV-seronegative. The V gene is TRBV10-2, the J gene TRBJ1-2; D gene ambiguous. What was sequenced was PBMCs. The CDR3 DNA is TGCGCCAGCAGTGAGCGTGGAGGCGTCACTAACTATGGCTACACCTTC. Translation: CASSERGGVTNYGYTF.